This T cell receptor beta chain was captured by sequencing in a study of cytomegalovirus exposure and HLA in healthy donors. The study's findings and limits: Diagnosis of cytomegalovirus status made by the classifier reportedly showed high specificity and sensitivity. Later analysis indicated greater clonal expansion among HLA-associated TCR beta chains than among equally common other chains. Most of the TCR beta V segments (in an earlier analysis) were productive either about 90% or about 30% of the time.

Germline CDR1 reads SGHAT; CDR2 reads FQNNGV. Trimming removed 3 bases at V and 3 bases at J, with 6 bases between. This CDR3 is 12 amino acids long. PCR used 60 Vbeta primers and 13 Jbeta primers. Clones were read by immunoSEQ multiplex PCR, and TCRdb kept only the in-frame ones, dropping some. The profile shows 170,000 or so clones, roughly four fifths of them singletons. Regarding this clone: The antigen is undetermined.

The V and J genes are TRBV11-2 and TRBJ2-7; D is unclear. The specimen was PBMCs. The clonotype was recovered from a woman aged 25-40 years in good health and CMV-seronegative. The DNA for the CDR3 is TGTGCCAGCAGCTTCCGGGTCTACGAGCAGTACTTC. Its protein product is CASSFRVYEQYF. Looking up the rest from reference TRBV11-2 and TRBJ2-7 gives the full variable domain: EAGVAQSPRYKIIEKRQSVAFWCNPISGHATLYWYQQILGQGPKLLIQFQNNGVVDDSQLPKDRFSAERLKGVDSTLKIQPAKLEDSAVYLCASSFRVYEQYFGPGTRLTVT.